This T cell receptor (beta chain) appears in the sequencing data of a study of vaccination effects on CD4 cells after COVID-19 (dated by TCRdb to the early 2020s). In the study overall: The ViraFEST assay stimulated PBMC with viral peptide pools and then used TCR sequencing to identify antigen-specific CD4+ T cell clonotypes by expansion. Two doses of either the BNT162b2 or the mRNA-1273 mRNA SARS-CoV-2 vaccine were administered to participants. Some 1.9 million PBMC per well were cultured with approximately 10 ug/ml peptides in IMDM containing approximately 4.7% human AB serum, around 9.7 IU/ml IL-2 and gentamicin. In both COVID-19 convalescent patients and infection-naive vaccine recipients, the study compared SARS-CoV-2 spike-specific CD4+ TCR repertoires from before mRNA vaccination with those from after it. A total of 10 COVID-19 convalescent patients and a handful of SARS-CoV-2-naive healthy vaccine recipients were included in the full study. In the study, cultures from other donors were sequenced using the Oncomine TCR Beta short-read assay on an Illumina iSeq 100.

After 10 to 11 days of culture, CD4+ T cells were isolated with the EasySep CD4+ T cell isolation kit. Negative nucleocapsid antibody results before and after vaccination confirmed that the healthy vaccine recipients had no prior SARS-CoV-2 infection. Half of the culture medium was replaced with fresh IL-2-containing medium on days 3 and 7. Unless noted otherwise, every peptide stimulation condition was grown in triplicate wells. PBMC were separated from whole blood using Ficoll-Paque Plus gradient centrifugation and were then either cryopreserved at -140C or used fresh. The QIAamp micro DNA kit was used to extract genomic DNA from the cultured CD4+ T cells. The germline V gene provides CDR1 SGHVS and CDR2 FNYEAQ. The V and J ends are trimmed by 1 base and 5 bases, leaving 18 bases between them. The CDR3 contains 17 residues, cysteine and phenylalanine counted. The CDR3 DNA has 51 bases and is translated from base 1.

With respect to this clone: The antigen this receptor binds is unknown. There are no base qualities to consult, and no much larger clone falls within one base.

Library preparation was by the immunoSEQ multiplex PCR assay. DNA from the cultured and isolated CD4+ T cells underwent TCR beta CDR3 sequencing. The study's processing was this. The analysis removed non-productive TCR sequences, trimmed reads to the CDR3 region, and retained only CDR3s that were 7 or more amino acids long. The MANAFEST web app was used to pick out antigen-specific clonotypes by comparing their expansion in peptide wells with that in reference cultures. For clones to be considered positive, expansion at FDR<0.05 versus reference and all other wells, an odds ratio above 5, and a frequency above 0.1% in two replicate wells were required. A clonotype was called cross-reactive if it was significantly expanded both in SARS-CoV-2 spike wells and in at least one common cold coronavirus spike condition. CDR3 similarity was assessed by Levenshtein distance with the stringdist R package, and unrooted trees were built with ape in R 3.6.1. Entries here come from immuneACCESS through TCRdb and include only in-frame sequences with V and J called. Some clones fail to appear in such tables; in the studies checked, an unresolved V gene covers under half of the shortfall, and the cause of the remainder is unknown. V, J and clone size are taken as reported in that table, and D and trimming were inferred from the DNA itself. The sample table contains roughly 30,000 clones; only one count was recorded for around three quarters of them. The leading ten clones occupy about 3.8% of the sample.

The investigation overall reported the following: In healthy vaccine recipients, vaccine-induced clones were almost all SARS-CoV-2 mono-reactive, with only 1 of 255 being cross-reactive with common cold coronaviruses. The study was limited by a small number of convalescent patients and lacked early post-infection timepoints. At late post-vaccination timepoints, both infection-induced and vaccine-induced clones showed marked clonal contraction, consistent with waning T cell responses.

The sample in question was CD4+ T cells from PBMCs cultured without peptide, obtained before COVID-19 vaccination. This TCR derives from a human donor who received a COVID-19 vaccine. Here the chain combines TRBV7-6 and TRBJ2-1, with the D segment possibly TRBD1 or TRBD2, each aligning over 7 bases. The sequenced DNA is TGTGCCAGCAGCTTAGGGGGTCGCGGGGGACAGAACAATGAGCAGTTCTTC. Its protein is CASSLGGRGGQNNEQFF.